The text below deals with one T cell receptor (beta chain). Assay used: immunoSEQ multiplex PCR; TCRdb lists only in-frame clones, some missing. Of about 380,000 clones listed, around 89% were seen once; the top ten hold 1.2%. The sample belongs to a study of blood T cell repertoires in COVID-19. Study details: Whether acute or convalescent, the COVID-19 samples came from the United States, Italy and Spain. T cells, B-cell-depleted T cells, or PBMCs supplied cDNA or gDNA.

CDR3 length equals 15 residues. V was shortened by 1 base and J by 0 bases, with 8 bases between the two germline ends. The germline gives CDR1 SGDLS, CDR2 YYNGEE. Participants, about 18 to 90 years old, spanned some 23 US areas. Cohort 3 recovered donors had two negative PCRs, clearance, or symptom resolution. Input material: PBMCs or T cells enriched from blood (not recorded which). This receptor was obtained from a young woman who had recovered from COVID-19. This chain connects TRBV9 to TRBJ2-1, with D maybe TRBD2 (5 bases). This CDR3 is CASSVSAGSYNEQFF. In nucleotides, the CDR3 is TGTGCCAGCAGCGTATCGGCGGGCTCCTACAATGAGCAGTTCTTC.